These 18 T cell receptor beta chains were sequenced from one sample in a study of blood T cell repertoires in COVID-19. Profiled with immunoSEQ multiplex PCR; TCRdb holds only in-frame clones, not every one. This sample yields about 150,000 clones, of which about 89% are seen a single time; approximately 0.55% belongs to the top ten. Specimen: peripheral blood. Receptors were obtained from a man in his fifties with acute or convalescent COVID-19.

The chain couples TRBV19 to TRBJ2-4, with 9 bases matching TRBD2. Germline V CDR1 and CDR2: LNHDA, SQIVND (reference sequence). Losses at the gene ends were 3 bases for V and 7 bases for J; bases not matched to a gene: 7. This CDR3 has 15 amino acids. This CDR3 reads CASSIVRGGDNIQYF. In nucleotides, the CDR3 is TGTGCCAGTAGTATTGTGCGGGGGGGTGACAACATTCAGTACTTC.

The chain employs TRBV30 and TRBJ2-7; D might be TRBD1 (5 bases). Germline V gene lookup returns CDR1 GTSNPN and CDR2 SVGIG (reference sequence). The CDR3 covers 12 residues. V shed 5 bases and J shed 2 bases, with 10 bases lying between them. The CDR3 here is CAWGLRAYEQYF. The CDR3 coding sequence is TGTGCCTGGGGGCTCAGGGCCTACGAGCAGTACTTC.

The rearrangement joins TRBV24-1 to TRBJ2-1, with TRBD1 as a possible D gene (5 bases). The CDR3 is made up of 15 amino acids. The germline V gene encodes CDR1 KGHDR and CDR2 SFDVKD. Trimming left V 4 bases short and J 8 bases short, with 17 bases between. CDR3 in DNA: TGTGCCACCAGTGAAAGGGGAATCCTGGGCTATGAGCAGTTCTTC. Its translation: CATSERGILGYEQFF.

The gene calls are TRBV5-5 and TRBJ2-3, with TRBD2 matching 10 bases. V lost 3 bases, J lost 1 base, and 14 bases stayed unmatched. The CDR3 has 19 residues. Germline V gene lookup returns CDR1 SGHKS and CDR2 YYEKEE (reference sequence). CDR3 loop: CASSSGSSGRAFGTDTQYF. CDR3 in DNA: TGTGCCAGCAGCTCCGGGTCAAGCGGGAGGGCCTTTGGCACAGATACGCAGTATTTT.

The rearrangement links TRBV4-1 to TRBJ1-2, with D unresolved. Trimming removed 4 bases at V and 1 base at J, with 13 bases between. CDR1 MGHRA and CDR2 YSYEKL come from the germline V gene. The CDR3 is made up of 15 amino acids. The CDR3 here is CASSPGSAINYGYTF. Here the CDR3 DNA reads TGCGCCAGCAGCCCCGGGTCAGCCATTAACTATGGCTACACCTTC.

The chain couples TRBV27 to TRBJ1-6, with D perhaps TRBD1 (6 bases). Germline V gene sequence: CDR1 MNHEY, CDR2 SMNVEV (reference sequence). V lost 7 bases, J lost 10 bases, and 23 bases lay in between. There are 16 residues in the CDR3. DNA for the CDR3: TGTGCCAGCACCCATGACAGGACCCCAGGCGGGTCACCCCTCCACTTT. Translation gives CASTHDRTPGGSPLHF.

The table lists this clone with a count of one. The chain is built from TRBV5-6 and TRBJ1-3; weak D call: TRBD1 (5 bases). V lost 4 bases and J lost 0, with 11 bases in between. This CDR3 contains 15 residues. Germline V CDR1 and CDR2: SGHDT, YYEEEE. CDR3 residues: CASSPPTDSGNTIYF. CDR3 sequence (DNA): TGTGCCAGCAGCCCTCCGACAGACTCTGGAAACACCATATATTTT.

The V and J genes are TRBV7-9 and TRBJ2-7, with 8 bases fitting TRBD2. Germline trimming cut 5 bases from V and 1 base from J; bases unmatched to any gene: 10. The CDR3 has 16 residues. The germline gives CDR1 SEHNR, CDR2 FQNEAQ (reference sequence). As DNA, the CDR3 is TGTGCCAGCAGCGGAAAGGGACTAGGGGGTTCCTACGAGCAGTACTTC. Residues: CASSGKGLGGSYEQYF.

This clone has a handful of counts. The chain employs TRBV7-9 and TRBJ2-7; 8 nucleotides agree with TRBD1. The CDR3 is 16 residues long. Germline lookup yields CDR1 SEHNR and CDR2 FQNEAQ (reference sequence). With V trimmed by 5 bases and J by 2 bases, 11 bases remained unmatched. For the CDR3, the DNA is TGTGCCAGCAGCCCACCCCTTAGACAGGGGCCCTACGAGCAGTACTTC. It specifies CASSPPLRQGPYEQYF. Full variable domain (remainder filled in from reference TRBV7-9 and TRBJ2-7): DTGVSQNPRHKITKRGQNVTFRCDPISEHNRLYWYRQTLGQGPEFLTYFQNEAQLEKSRLLSDRFSAERPKGSFSTLEIQRTEQGDSAMYLCASSPPLRQGPYEQYFGPGTRLTVT.

The chain employs TRBV5-4 and TRBJ1-2, with 8 bases aligning to TRBD1. V gave up 2 bases and J gave up 4 bases; unmatched junction bases: 7. Germline CDR1 SGHNT, CDR2 YYREEE (reference sequence). The CDR3 is 15 residues long. CDR3 residues: CASSFPGQEIYGYTF. In DNA, the CDR3 is TGTGCCAGCAGCTTTCCGGGACAGGAGATCTATGGCTACACCTTC.

The chain carries TRBV5-1 and TRBJ2-2; perhaps TRBD1 as D (5 bases). V lost 4 bases and J 4 bases, leaving 17 bases between the germline ends. The CDR3 has 16 amino acids. The germline CDR1 and CDR2 sequences are SGHRS and YFSETQ. The CDR3, as DNA: TGCGCCAGCAGCAGCACAGGAAGGGGATCCACCGGGGAGCTGTTTTTT. Translating gives CASSSTGRGSTGELFF. The full variable domain, rest sourced from reference TRBV5-1 and TRBJ2-2, is KAGVTQTPRYLIKTRGQQVTLSCSPISGHRSVSWYQQTPGQGLQFLFEYFSETQRNKGNFPGRFSGRQFSNSRSEMNVSTLELGDSALYLCASSSTGRGSTGELFFGEGSRLTVL.

In this sample, this clone turned up once. The genes are TRBV5-1 and TRBJ2-3, with 7 nucleotides matching TRBD2. Germline V lookup: CDR1 SGHRS, CDR2 YFSETQ. The CDR3 has 15 residues. Trimming removed 4 bases from V and 4 bases from J; junction bases left unmatched: 9. The CDR3 is CASSPRAGISDTQYF. For the CDR3, the DNA is TGCGCCAGCAGCCCCAGAGCGGGAATATCAGATACGCAGTATTTT.

Remarks on this clone: Mismatch with germline at one junction end may stem from a read error. The chain recombines TRBV6-5 with TRBJ1-2, with TRBD1 matching 8 bases. Germline CDR1 is MNHEY and CDR2 is SVGAGI. The CDR3 is 14 amino acids. CDR3 residues: CAGSLLDRVDGYTF. The CDR3 nucleotides are TGTGCCGGCAGTTTACTGGACAGGGTAGATGGCTACACCTTC.

The V gene is TRBV5-6, the J gene TRBJ2-3; 8 bases fit TRBD2. The CDR3 covers 15 residues. Germline CDR1 reads SGHDT; CDR2 reads YYEEEE. Losses at the gene ends were 0 bases for V and 5 bases for J; bases not matched to a gene: 5. The CDR3 reads CASSLASGSLDTQYF. The CDR3 DNA reads as TGTGCCAGCAGCTTGGCCAGCGGGAGCTTAGATACGCAGTATTTT.

This clone turned up a few times. The rearrangement links TRBV19 to TRBJ2-2; 8 nucleotides agree with TRBD1. CDR1 and CDR2 (germline): LNHDA, SQIVND (reference sequence). V lost 6 bases, J lost 6 bases, and 6 bases stayed unmatched. The CDR3 has 14 residues. The CDR3 coding sequence is TGTGCCAGTAGACCGGGACAGGTGGCCGGGGAGCTGTTTTTT. Its protein is CASRPGQVAGELFF.

This chain joins TRBV12-3 or TRBV12-4 and TRBJ1-5; 7 bases match TRBD1. V gave up 6 bases and J gave up 7 bases; unmatched junction bases: 6. This CDR3 is built from 13 residues. The CDR3 reads CASRRQGDQPQHF. The CDR3 DNA follows: TGTGCCAGCAGGAGACAGGGAGACCAGCCCCAGCATTTT.

The V and J genes are TRBV4-2 and TRBJ2-1; the match to TRBD2 covers 9 bases. Germline V lookup: CDR1 LGHNA, CDR2 YNFKEQ. This CDR3 region has 17 residues. With 3 bases clipped from V and 2 bases from J, the junction kept 8 bases outside the gene matches. CDR3 sequence (DNA): TGTGCCAGCAGCCACACGGGTCAGCGGGGGGCCTACAATGAGCAGTTCTTC. Its translation is CASSHTGQRGAYNEQFF.

The V call is TRBV11-2, the J call TRBJ1-5, with unresolved D. V lost 1 base to trimming and J lost 7 bases, with 14 bases between them. CDR1 SGHAT and CDR2 FQNNGV come from the germline V gene. CDR3 length: 15 residues. CDR3 in amino acids: CASSLVKRVWQPQHF. DNA of the CDR3: TGTGCCAGCAGCTTAGTCAAGAGGGTTTGGCAGCCCCAGCATTTT.